This T cell receptor (beta chain) was recorded in a study of T cells in Graves' hyperthyroidism and ophthalmopathy. Findings and caveats of the study: The model predicted ophthalmopathy a median approximately 6.3 months before onset. A model using 13 V-J features told ophthalmopathy apart from stable hyperthyroidism.

What was amplified from RNA transcripts were TCR beta CDR3 regions. HTBI primers were employed in a first-round RT-PCR of the TCR CDR3. Via MiXCR, TCRdb re-called the multiplex PCR reads, giving one row per CDR3 protein. The sample carries roughly 580,000 distinct CDR3 sequences, around 45% recorded once. A note on this clonotype: Antigen unknown.

Diagnosis of hyperthyroidism was new in patients aged 18 to 65, and its duration was under 2 months. Between the trimmed V and J ends, which lost 2 bases and 11 bases, there was a span of 12 bases. The CDR3 contains 12 residues. Germline-derived CDR1 and CDR2 are SGHTA and FQGNSA. Source material: peripheral blood or thyroid tissue (not recorded which). The receptor was derived from a woman between 18 and 29 years old with Graves' hyperthyroidism. J is TRBJ2-5 and V is TRBV7-2, with D perhaps TRBD1 (6 bases). CDR3 coding DNA: TGTGCCAGCAGCTTACAGGGGTGGGAGCAGTACTTC. Translation gives CASSLQGWEQYF.